This T cell receptor (beta chain) was recorded in a study of cytomegalovirus exposure and HLA in healthy donors listed by TCRdb under 2017. Study-level background: According to an earlier analysis of several hundred of the donors, about 179 million T cells yielded 90 million to 130 million unique TCR beta sequences and 276 Gb of sequence data. In addition to the first cohort of 500 to 850 subjects, a separate validation cohort of approximately 110 different subjects was used. Both class I and class II loci were covered by HLA typing, at four-digit resolution. Donor age, sex, ethnicity and CMV serostatus were collected together with the repertoire data. The number of donors typed differed by locus, with about 620-630 for A, B, C, DRB1 and DQB1, 522 for DQA1, approximately 570 for DPA1, and 450 to 480 for DPB1. To study patterns of TCR occurrence, a later analysis re-analyzed previously published TCR beta repertoires from more than 550 donors and added high-resolution HLA genotyping. To predict cytomegalovirus infection status, the study combined high-throughput TCR immunosequencing, statistical association of individual TCRs with disease status, and machine learning. Genome-wide SNP genotypes for about 55% of the 666 donors were used in a later genetic analysis, which treated that subset as a discovery cohort. An early release covering 550 to 650 HLA-typed donors comprised approximately 290 gigabases of sequencing data and about 90 million unique TCR sequences. The T cell repertoires of 666 subjects were profiled by immunosequencing and related to cytomegalovirus serostatus. Of the approximately 400 genotyped donors, 65% to 90% fell in the genetic ancestry cluster associated with self-reported Caucasian donors. Rather than drawing on any new phenotypic data, the later analysis identified candidate immune exposures from TCR beta sequences and the way those sequences occurred across donors. The study aimed to test whether cataloging public T cell receptors could reveal signatures of past pathogen exposure. On average, around 240,000 unique TCR beta nucleotide sequences were sequenced per donor among more than 350 genotyped donors of the cohort, with 15% to 20% of those sequences being non-productive. All discovery cohort repertoires had been generated on a single sequencing platform. In an earlier analysis of 587 of the donors, high-throughput TCR beta sequencing was used to judge whether each TCR beta V gene segment behaved as functional or pseudogenic. Because of strong linkage in the cohort, roughly five DR-DQ haplotypes were treated as single units for association and clustering.

What the study reported, not specific to this receptor: Several of the top co-occurrence clusters appeared to be linked to parvovirus B19, influenza, CMV and Epstein-Barr virus, according to a later analysis. Compared with the approximately 720-donor mean, donors in an Asian-associated ancestry cluster had fewer N-insertions in productive TCRs, according to a later genetic analysis. In an earlier analysis of approximately 590 of the donors, most TCR beta V segments appeared in productive rearrangements about 87% or about 30% of the time, broadly matching IMGT annotations. A further reported finding was that TCR beta sequences accurately predicted the HLA-A and HLA-B alleles for most subjects in the first cohort. According to a later analysis, TCR association rates differed among HLA loci, with DRB1 alleles showing the most associated TCRs and HLA-C alleles showing the fewest. At a false discovery rate of 0.05, a later analysis linked some 17,000 TCR beta sequences to specific HLA alleles. When HLA alleles, especially DR and DQ, strongly co-occurred, TCR associations were difficult to assign to individual alleles. The cohort was sequenced for TCR beta chains only, and without alpha or paired-chain data the features that could be detected were limited. The presence/absence analyses assumed that sequencing depth was roughly uniform across donors, and that assumption may not be true. Because HLA typing was missing for some donors at each locus, association tests included only the typed subset. The sequencing pipeline was judged likely to have produced a cluster of highly shared sequence variants as a technical artifact. The classifier was reported to diagnose cytomegalovirus status with high specificity and sensitivity in both the original cohort and the validation cohort. A later analysis found that HLA-associated TCR beta chains were more clonally expanded and had lower generation probabilities than equally common non-associated chains. Across donors, most TCR sequences were observed very rarely, whereas some public TCRs were present in many individuals. In a later genetic analysis, a missense DCLRE1C variant was associated with V-gene and J-gene trimming of TCR beta chains, and the association was replicated in an independent cohort. For the cohort, immune exposure information was limited to CMV serostatus. Some IMGT-functional V segments, including TRBV6-2 and TRBV6-3, could not be distinguished by the 87-base-pair reads and were therefore excluded. Correlated functional status among segregating V segments might be attributable to linkage disequilibrium, but an unknown experimental factor could not be ruled out. Because counts were too low, some 16 rarely observed V segments, including chromosome 9 orphons, were excluded from the earlier analysis of 587 of the donors. According to the authors, the approach could potentially be generalized to other disease states and immunological phenotypes. In vitro tests confirmed that a few of the cytomegalovirus-associated TCR beta chains recognize cytomegalovirus antigens. A total of about 180 TCR beta chains were listed by the study as associated with cytomegalovirus. In a later analysis, most CMV-associated TCR beta chains were found to appear HLA-restricted, with HLA associations seemingly driven largely by CMV exposure.

Measured from the cysteine to the phenylalanine, the CDR3 is 15 residues long. Here the CDR3 DNA is all that survives: 45 bases in frame from base 1. The germline ends are 11 bases apart after V is trimmed by 6 bases and J by 0 bases. Reading the germline V gene gives CDR1 SNHLY and CDR2 FYNNEI. The cohort comprised fewer than 700 healthy bone marrow donors. At the time of sampling, all cohort members were nominally healthy, though unrecorded immune exposures were likely present. The donor was CMV seropositive and belonged to the group of 250 to 300 seropositive cohort members. Each donor provided a peripheral blood sample, and peripheral blood mononuclear cells were used for TCR beta sequencing. Genomic DNA was extracted from the blood cell samples with the Qiagen DNeasy Blood Extraction Kit. Library generation was performed with the immunoSEQ multiplex PCR assay. For the multiplex PCR, a mixture combining 60 forward primers for TCR Vbeta segments and 13 reverse primers for TCR Jbeta segments was used. Amplification of the CDR3 region of rearranged TCR beta genes was performed with a multiplex PCR assay on genomic DNA. On the Illumina HiSeq System, the amplified TCR beta libraries were sequenced as 87-base-pair reads. In the authors' own workflow: Across the 700 or so repertoires, a later analysis counted 80 million or so unique TCR beta chains, roughly 11 million of which were shared by at least two donors. A nearest-neighbor algorithm error-corrected the raw reads and collapsed the reads into unique sequences, merging closely related sequences to remove PCR and sequencing errors. CDR3 sequences were aligned to IMGT reference sequences to assign V, D and J gene segments. Each retained sequence needed at least a six-nucleotide match to both a V gene segment and a J gene segment. A rearrangement was called productive if the CDR3 had no stop codons and remained in frame with V and J, and every other rearrangement was called non-productive. Following IMGT convention, CDR3 was defined as the stretch from the second conserved V-encoded cysteine up to the conserved J-encoded phenylalanine. The earlier analysis of some 550 of the donors excluded any sequence lacking an unambiguous match to a single V gene segment. In an earlier analysis of some 590 of the donors, V segments were called functional above 56.7% productive rearrangements and were called segregating when the between-donor standard deviation exceeded 5%. A statistical classification framework was built for diagnosing cytomegalovirus status from the catalog of TCR beta chain sequences. In a later analysis, TCR nucleotide sequences were compared against IMGT/GENE-DB human TR gene sequences so that V and J genes could be assigned. A later analysis assigned CDR3 sequences and most-parsimonious VDJ recombination scenarios with the TCRdist pipeline. A later analysis defined each TCR beta chain by its CDR3 amino acid sequence plus V-gene family, and excluded reads lacking a unique V-gene family. In a later analysis, 500 to 650 highly shared, low-generation-probability nucleotide sequences were removed to address suspected cross-contamination and a sequencing artifact. In a later analysis, a clonal expansion index was calculated for each public chain from normalized within-repertoire ranks of inferred template counts. Generation probabilities in a later analysis came from a VDJ recombination model fitted to out-of-frame rearrangements, and those results were checked against IGoR. A later analysis scored TCR-TCR, TCR-HLA and TCR-CMV co-occurrence with hypergeometric tests, applying a repertoire-size bias correction to TCR pairs. A later analysis estimated false discovery rates by permuting HLA or CMV assignments 20 times. In a later analysis, co-occurring TCRs were grouped using DBSCAN, with TCRdist sequence similarity added in when clustering inside HLA-allele-positive subsets. Repertoires with fewer than 30,000 or more than 120,000 public chains were left out of co-occurrence clustering, as were about 5 repertoires with anomalous nucleotide sharing. Not all clones reach the TCRdb copy of this immuneACCESS table, which keeps in-frame sequences only. Checked studies attribute under half of the gap to unresolved V genes and leave the rest unexplained. For V, J and clone size, that table is used; D and trimming come from the DNA. This sample holds approximately 150,000 clones; about four fifths were observed only once. The top ten clones comprise less than 3% of the sample.

Comments on this clone: The clone's antigen remains unknown. No base qualities exist here, and no much larger clone lies one base off it.

This TCR came from a woman aged 18 to 35 in good health and CMV-seropositive. Sample: PBMCs. The chain is assembled from TRBV2 and TRBJ1-4; the D segment cannot be called with confidence. The sequenced DNA is TGTGCCAGCAGGAGACGGGTTGCAACTAATGAAAAACTGTTTTTT. It codes for CASRRRVATNEKLFF.